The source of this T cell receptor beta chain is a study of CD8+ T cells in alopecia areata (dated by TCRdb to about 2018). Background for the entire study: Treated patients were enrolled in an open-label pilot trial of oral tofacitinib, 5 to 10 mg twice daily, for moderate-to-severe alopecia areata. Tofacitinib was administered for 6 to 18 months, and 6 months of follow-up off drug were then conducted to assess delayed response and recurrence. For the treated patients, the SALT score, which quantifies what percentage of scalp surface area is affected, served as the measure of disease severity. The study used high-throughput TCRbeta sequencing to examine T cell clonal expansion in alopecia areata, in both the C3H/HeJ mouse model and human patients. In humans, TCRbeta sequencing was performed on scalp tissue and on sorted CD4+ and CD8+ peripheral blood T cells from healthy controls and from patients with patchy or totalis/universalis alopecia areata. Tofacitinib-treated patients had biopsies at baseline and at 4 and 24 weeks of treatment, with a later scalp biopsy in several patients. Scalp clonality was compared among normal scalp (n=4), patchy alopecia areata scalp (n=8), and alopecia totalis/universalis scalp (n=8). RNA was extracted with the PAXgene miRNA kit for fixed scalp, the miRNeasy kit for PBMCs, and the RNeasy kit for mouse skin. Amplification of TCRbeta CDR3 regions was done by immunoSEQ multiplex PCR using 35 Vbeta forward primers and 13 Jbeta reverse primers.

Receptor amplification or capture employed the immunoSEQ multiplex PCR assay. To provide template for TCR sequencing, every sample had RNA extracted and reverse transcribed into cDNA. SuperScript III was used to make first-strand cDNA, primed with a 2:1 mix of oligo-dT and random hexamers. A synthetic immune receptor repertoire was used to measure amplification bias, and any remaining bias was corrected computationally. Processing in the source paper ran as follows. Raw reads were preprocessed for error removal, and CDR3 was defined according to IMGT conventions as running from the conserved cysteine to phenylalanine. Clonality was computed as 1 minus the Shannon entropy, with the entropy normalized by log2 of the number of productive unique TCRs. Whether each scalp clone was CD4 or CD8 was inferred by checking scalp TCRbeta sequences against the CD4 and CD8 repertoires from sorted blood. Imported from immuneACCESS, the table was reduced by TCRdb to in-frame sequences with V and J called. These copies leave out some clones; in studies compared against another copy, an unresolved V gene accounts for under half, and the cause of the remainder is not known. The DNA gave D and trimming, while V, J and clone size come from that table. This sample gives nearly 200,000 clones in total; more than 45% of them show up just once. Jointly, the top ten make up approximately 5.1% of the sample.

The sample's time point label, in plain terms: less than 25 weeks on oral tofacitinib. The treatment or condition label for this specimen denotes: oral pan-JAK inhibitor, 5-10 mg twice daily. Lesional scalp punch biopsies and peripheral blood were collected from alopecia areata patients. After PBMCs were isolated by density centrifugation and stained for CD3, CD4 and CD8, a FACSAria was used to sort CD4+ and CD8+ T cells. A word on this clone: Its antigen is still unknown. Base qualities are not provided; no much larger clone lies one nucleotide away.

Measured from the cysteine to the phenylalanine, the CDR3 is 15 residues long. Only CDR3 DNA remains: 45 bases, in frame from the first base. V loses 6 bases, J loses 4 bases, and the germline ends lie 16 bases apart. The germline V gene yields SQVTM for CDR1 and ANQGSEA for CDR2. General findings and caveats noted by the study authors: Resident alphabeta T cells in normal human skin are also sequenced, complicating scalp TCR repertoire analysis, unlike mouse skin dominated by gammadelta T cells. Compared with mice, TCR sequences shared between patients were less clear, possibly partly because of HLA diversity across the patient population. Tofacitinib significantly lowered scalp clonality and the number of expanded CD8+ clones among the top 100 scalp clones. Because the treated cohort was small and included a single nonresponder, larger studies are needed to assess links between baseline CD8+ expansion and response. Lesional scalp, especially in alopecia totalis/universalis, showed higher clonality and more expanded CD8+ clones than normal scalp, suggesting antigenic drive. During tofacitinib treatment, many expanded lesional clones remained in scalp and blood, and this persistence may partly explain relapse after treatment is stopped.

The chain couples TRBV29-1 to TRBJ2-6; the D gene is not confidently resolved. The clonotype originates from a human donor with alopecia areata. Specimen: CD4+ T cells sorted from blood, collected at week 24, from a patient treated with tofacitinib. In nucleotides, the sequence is TGCAGCGTACAACAGCCGGAAACAGGGGCCAACGTCCTGACTTTC. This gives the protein CSVQQPETGANVLTF.